The T cell receptor (beta chain) under discussion was sequenced for a study of tumor and adjacent non-tumor tissue in lung cancer. Study background: Aged roughly 30 to 85 years, patients included roughly 10 men and about 5 women with stage I to III disease.

The length of the CDR3 is 15 residues. Germline CDR1 reads MDHEN; CDR2 reads SYDVKM. Overall study results and limits: TCR diversity was significantly greater in tumor than normal lung tissue. Top 100 clones took a larger repertoire share in normal lung.

Worth noting for this clonotype: Its antigen remains unknown. A read error may account for a junction end that differs from germline.

Three rounds of nested PCR, following a modified ARM-PCR protocol, produced the TCRbeta library. In TCRdb, the multiplex PCR reads were re-called with MiXCR into one record per CDR3 protein. The top ten hold roughly 35% of the sample, which has about 110,000 distinct CDR3 sequences, roughly 74% seen once. The template was RNA from unsorted bulk tissue. This rearrangement joins TRBV28 to TRBJ2-1; D may be TRBD2 (7 bases). The material sequenced was lung tumor tissue. This receptor was taken from a woman aged 55-69 years with non-small cell lung cancer. CDR3 sequence: CVSSFPEGGNNEQFF. For the CDR3, the DNA is TGTGTCAGCAGTTTCCCAGAGGGGGGGAACAATGAGCAGTTCTTC.